A selection of T cell receptor beta chains follows, all from one sample in a study of graft-versus-host responses after intestinal transplantation. Their target antigens are unknown. The repertoire was sequenced with immunoSEQ multiplex PCR; TCRdb's copy has only in-frame clones and lacks some. Seen here are 30,000 to 40,000 clones, roughly 95% observed once, and the top ten hold 0.2% to 0.25%. The sequencing used unstimulated CD4+ T cells sorted from spleen or lymph node cells, collected before transplant. These receptors originate from a human donor who was the organ donor for an intestinal transplant. Both conserved end residues are part of each CDR3. A D gene is named only where the DNA matches it firmly. Part of the rows lack a size; the others show once, few, many or a class for expanded clones.

v_gene,j_gene,d_gene,abundance,CDR3nt,CDR3aa
TRBV19,TRBJ1-5,TRBD1,-,TGTGCCAGTAGCCCAAACCGGGACAGGGGGGATCAGCCCCAGCATTTT,CASSPNRDRGDQPQHF
TRBV4-3,TRBJ2-3,-,-,TGCGCCAGCAGCCAGACCCGTCCGGGGGGCCATTGGGTCACAGATACGCAGTATTTT,CASSQTRPGGHWVTDTQYF
TRBV10-3,TRBJ1-2,-,once,TGTGCCATCAGTGCATCTGATGGCTACACCTTC,CAISASDGYTF
TRBV4-1,TRBJ2-3,TRBD2,-,TGCGCCAGCAGCCCCCGGGTAGCGGGGAGCACAGATACGCAGTATTTT,CASSPRVAGSTDTQYF
TRBV28,TRBJ1-2,-,-,TGTGCCAGCAGTTTTAGTCGGAACTATGGCTACACCTTC,CASSFSRNYGYTF
TRBV28,TRBJ2-7,-,-,TGTGCCAGCAGTTTATTAGGGGGGAAGGGGCGGTTCCTTCACACCTACGAGCAGTACTTC,CASSLLGGKGRFLHTYEQYF
TRBV27,TRBJ2-3,-,-,TGTGCCAGTCAACACACGGGCGAACCTAATACGCAGTATTTT,CASQHTGEPNTQYF
TRBV11-2,TRBJ2-7,-,-,TGTGCCAGCAGATATACAGGGGGAGGGGAGCAGTACTTC,CASRYTGGGEQYF
TRBV7-4,TRBJ2-5,TRBD2,-,TGTGCCAGCAGCTGGACTAGCGGGGCGCAAGAGACCCAGTACTTC,CASSWTSGAQETQYF
TRBV7-2,TRBJ2-1,TRBD2,-,TGTGCCAGCAGCAAACTGGTAGCGGGCTTCTCCTACAATGAGCAGTTCTTC,CASSKLVAGFSYNEQFF
TRBV18,TRBJ2-3,TRBD1,-,TGTGCCAGCTCACGGACAGGGGTTACAGATACGCAGTATTTT,CASSRTGVTDTQYF
TRBV7-2,TRBJ1-6,-,-,TGTGCCAGCAGCTTAATTGGTTATTCACCCCTCCACTTT,CASSLIGYSPLHF
TRBV7-9,TRBJ1-1,-,-,TGTGCCAGCAGCGTGGAAACGGGGAACACTGAAGCTTTCTTT,CASSVETGNTEAFF
TRBV28,TRBJ2-1,TRBD2,-,TGTGCCAGCAGTTTGGTTTGGCGGGGGGGCAGTTTATACAATGAGCAGTTCTTC,CASSLVWRGGSLYNEQFF
TRBV28,TRBJ1-1,-,-,TGTGCCAGCAGCCCGAAGGGGTGGGGGACTGAAGCTTTCTTT,CASSPKGWGTEAFF
TRBV6-1,TRBJ1-2,-,-,TGTGCCAGCAGTGGGGCGACTAACTATGGCTACACCTTC,CASSGATNYGYTF
TRBV5-1,TRBJ1-4,TRBD1,-,TGCGCCAGCAGCCGGGACAGATTTGAAAAACTGTTTTTT,CASSRDRFEKLFF
TRBV28,TRBJ2-1,TRBD1,-,TGTGCCAGCAGTTCGGGACAGGGAAATTACAATGAGCAGTTCTTC,CASSSGQGNYNEQFF
TRBV4-2,TRBJ2-7,-,-,TGTGCCAGCAGCCAAGAGGTTGCGGGTTCCTACGAGCAGTACTTC,CASSQEVAGSYEQYF
TRBV7-2,TRBJ2-7,-,-,TGTGCCAGCAGCCCAGGGGCTACGAGCTCCTACGAGCAGTACTTC,CASSPGATSSYEQYF
TRBV27,TRBJ1-5,-,-,TGTGCCAGCAGTTTACTCGGACAGTTGTATAGCAATCAGCCCCAGCATTTT,CASSLLGQLYSNQPQHF
TRBV11-2,TRBJ1-1,-,-,TGTGCCAGCAGCTCTTCAGGGCTTGGGACAAACACTGAAGCTTTCTTT,CASSSSGLGTNTEAFF
TRBV10-3,TRBJ1-4,-,once,TGTGCCATCAGAAGGGGAGGGGCAACTAATGAAAAACTGTTTTTT,CAIRRGGATNEKLFF
TRBV6-5,TRBJ2-7,-,-,TGTGCCAGCAGGTCAACCTACTCCTACGAGCAGTACTTC,CASRSTYSYEQYF
TRBV5-4,TRBJ1-3,-,-,TGTGCCAGCAGCTTGTCGGAATCAGTCTCTGGAAACACCATATATTTT,CASSLSESVSGNTIYF
TRBV5-3,TRBJ2-7,TRBD2,-,TGTGCCAGAAGCTTGGTCCGGGGGGGCTACGAGCAGTACTTC,CARSLVRGGYEQYF
TRBV10-1,TRBJ1-1,TRBD1,-,TGCGCCAGCAGTGAGTCGACAGGGGCGACTGAAGCTTTCTTT,CASSESTGATEAFF
TRBV11-2,TRBJ2-3,TRBD2,-,TGTGCCAGCAGCATAGCGGGGGGGTTGACAGATACGCAGTATTTT,CASSIAGGLTDTQYF
TRBV11-3,TRBJ2-5,-,-,TGTGCCAGCAGCTTAGATCCCTCGCCTCAAGAGACCCAGTACTTC,CASSLDPSPQETQYF
TRBV5-6,TRBJ2-3,-,-,TGTGCCAGCAGCTTGGGGACAGTAACTACAGATACGCAGTATTTT,CASSLGTVTTDTQYF
TRBV7-9,TRBJ2-3,-,-,TGTGCCAGCAGCCCTCGCCGGGGGCCGTTGACAGATACGCAGTATTTT,CASSPRRGPLTDTQYF
TRBV29-1,TRBJ1-2,TRBD1,-,TGCAGCGTTACGACAGGGGATGGCTACACCTTC,CSVTTGDGYTF
TRBV4-2,TRBJ1-3,-,-,TGTGCCAGCAGCCAAGGGGGTGTATGGGGCACCATATATTTT,CASSQGGVWGTIYF
TRBV7-3,TRBJ2-2,TRBD2,-,TGTGCCAGCAGCTTAAACAGCGGGGGTATTAACGGGGAGCTGTTTTTT,CASSLNSGGINGELFF
TRBV11-2,TRBJ1-2,TRBD1,-,TGTGCCAGCAGCCCCGGGACAGGGAGCACCAACTATGGCTACACCTTC,CASSPGTGSTNYGYTF
TRBV14,TRBJ1-1,-,-,TGTGCCAGCAGCCAAGAGAGAATAATGGAGAACAGGGTACGGGACACTGAAGCTTTCTTT,CASSQERIMENRVRDTEAFF
TRBV11-3,TRBJ2-7,TRBD1,-,TGTGCCAGCAGCCTCGACAGGGGAGGCGAGCAGTACTTC,CASSLDRGGEQYF
TRBV4-1,TRBJ1-1,-,-,TGCGCCAGCAGCCAAGCCGCGACAGGGAACACTGAAGCTTTCTTT,CASSQAATGNTEAFF
TRBV19,TRBJ2-3,-,-,TGTGCCAGTAGTACCGGACAGTCTAGCACAGATACGCAGTATTTT,CASSTGQSSTDTQYF
TRBV7-2,TRBJ2-3,TRBD2,-,TGTGCCAGCAGCACTAGCGTTCGAGATACGCAGTATTTT,CASSTSVRDTQYF
TRBV18,TRBJ1-4,TRBD1,-,TGTGCCAGCTCATATCGACAGGGAACTAATGAAAAACTGTTTTTT,CASSYRQGTNEKLFF
TRBV6-6,TRBJ2-7,TRBD1,-,TGTGCCAGCACCGACAGGGGGCGCTCCTACGAGCAGTACTTC,CASTDRGRSYEQYF
TRBV4-3,TRBJ2-1,TRBD2,-,TGCGCCAGCAGCCAAGGAAAGTCGGGGGGCAATGAGCAGTTCTTC,CASSQGKSGGNEQFF
TRBV7-2,TRBJ2-1,-,-,TGTGCCAGCAGCCCAGGGGGGTCCTACAATGAGCAGTTCTTC,CASSPGGSYNEQFF
TRBV29-1,TRBJ2-3,TRBD2,once,TGCAGCGTTGAAGTACCGCTAGCGGAAAACACAGATACGCAGTATTTT,CSVEVPLAENTDTQYF
TRBV10-3,TRBJ2-7,-,few,TGTGCCATCAGTGAGTCTCAAGCCTCCTACGAGCAGTACTTC,CAISESQASYEQYF
TRBV2,TRBJ2-3,-,-,TGTGCCAGCAGCCGCCTAATAACAGATACGCAGTATTTT,CASSRLITDTQYF
TRBV7-3,TRBJ2-1,-,once,TGTGCCAGCAGCTTATTACACTACAATGAGCAGTTCTTC,CASSLLHYNEQFF
TRBV2,TRBJ1-2,TRBD1,-,TGTGCCAGCATCGGGACAGGGGCTTTACCTACCTATGGCTACACCTTC,CASIGTGALPTYGYTF
TRBV7-9,TRBJ1-4,TRBD1,once,TGTGCCAGCAGCTTCGGACAGGCCGCAACTAATGAAAAACTGTTTTTT,CASSFGQAATNEKLFF
TRBV18,TRBJ2-7,TRBD1,-,TGTGCCAGCTCACCGAGTTCTGAGACAGGGGGGTACTTC,CASSPSSETGGYF
TRBV19,TRBJ2-3,TRBD2,once,TGTGCCAGTAGGCTAGCGGGGGGTCCAGATACGCAGTATTTT,CASRLAGGPDTQYF
TRBV4-2,TRBJ2-7,TRBD1,few,TGTGCCAGCAGCCAGGACAGGGGGTACGAGCAGTACTTC,CASSQDRGYEQYF
TRBV19,TRBJ1-5,-,-,TGTGCCAGTAGTGGGACGGGCAATCAGCCCCAGCATTTT,CASSGTGNQPQHF
TRBV11-2,TRBJ2-1,TRBD2,-,TGTGCCAGCAGCTTAAACGAAGCGGGGGCGGTTACGGGGGGGCAGTTCTTC,CASSLNEAGAVTGGQFF
TRBV6-5,TRBJ2-3,TRBD2,-,TGTGCCAGCAGTTACTCTCCGGGGGGGTATGCGGATACGCAGTATTTT,CASSYSPGGYADTQYF
TRBV7-2,TRBJ2-7,-,-,TGTGCCAGCAGCTTAGGATTGACACGCGAGCAGTACTTC,CASSLGLTREQYF
TRBV9,TRBJ2-3,-,once,TGTGCCAGCAGCCCATCGGGGTGGGCCACAGATACGCAGTATTTT,CASSPSGWATDTQYF